Listed here are 13 T cell receptor beta chains from one sample, sequenced in a study of cytomegalovirus exposure and HLA in healthy donors. Vbeta (60) and Jbeta (13) primers were used in the PCR. This table comes from immunoSEQ multiplex PCR, and its TCRdb copy is limited to in-frame clones, with some not included. Found here are 250,000 to 300,000 clones, 84% of them singletons; the top ten hold more than 1.5%. The sequencing sample was made of PBMCs. Source of these receptors: a woman in her thirties or forties in good health and CMV-seropositive.

The V and J genes are TRBV28 and TRBJ1-1; TRBD1 matches at 10 bases. The V gene's germline CDR1 is MDHEN and CDR2 SYDVKM. The CDR3 is 17 amino acids. The V segment lost 5 bases and the J segment 3 bases; nucleotides outside the gene matches: 12. CDR3 DNA: TGTGCCAGCAGTCCCCTCGGACAGGGGGGGCGGTACACTGAAGCTTTCTTT. Protein sequence: CASSPLGQGGRYTEAFF.

The chain links TRBV5-1 to TRBJ2-1; D perhaps matches TRBD2 (5 bases). Trimming took off 4 bases at V and 4 bases at J, with 15 bases between the two ends. CDR3 length: 15 residues. CDR1 and CDR2 (germline): SGHRS, YFSETQ. The CDR3 DNA follows: TGCGCCAGCAGCCTGGACTCTCCGGGTTACAATGAGCAGTTCTTC. Translation gives CASSLDSPGYNEQFF.

The chain carries TRBV18 and TRBJ1-4; 10 bases fit TRBD1. CDR3 size: 15 residues. Germline V gives CDR1 KGHSH, CDR2 LQKENI. The trim removed 4 bases at V and 6 bases at J, leaving 5 bases unmatched. The CDR3 region has the DNA TGTGCCAGCTCACGTGACAGGGGGCTTGATGAAAAACTGTTTTTT. Protein sequence: CASSRDRGLDEKLFF.

The chain links TRBV5-1 to TRBJ2-1; D unresolved. This CDR3 has 11 amino acids. Trimming left V 3 bases short and J 13 bases short, with 11 bases between. CDR1 is SGHRS and CDR2 is YFSETQ in the germline V gene. The CDR3 DNA sequence: TGCGCCAGCAGCTCCGACTCCCCCCAGTTCTTC. This codes for CASSSDSPQFF.

The chain recombines TRBV9 with TRBJ2-3; D remains ambiguous. V was trimmed by 0 bases and J by 1 base, leaving 9 bases between them. The CDR3 covers 15 residues. The V gene's germline CDR1 is SGDLS and CDR2 YYNGEE. Here the CDR3 reads CASSVGAERTDTQYF. CDR3 nucleotides: TGTGCCAGCAGCGTAGGGGCTGAACGCACAGATACGCAGTATTTT.

The V gene is TRBV11-2, the J gene TRBJ1-4; 9 nucleotides match TRBD1. Germline CDR1 SGHAT, CDR2 FQNNGV. V trimming: 2 bases; J trimming: 5 bases; junction bases outside the gene matches: 3. This CDR3 spans 15 amino acids. The DNA of the CDR3 is TGTGCCAGCAGCTTATTGGGACAGGGAAATGAAAAACTGTTTTTT. This sequence encodes CASSLLGQGNEKLFF.

This clone appeared a few times. The V and J genes are TRBV2 and TRBJ1-5; D uncertain. The V gene lost 7 bases and the J gene lost 7 bases, with 11 bases spanning the gap. The CDR3 runs 12 residues. CDR1 and CDR2 (germline): SNHLY, FYNNEI. The CDR3 here is CASKSGRQPQHF. The CDR3 nucleotides read TGTGCCAGCAAGTCAGGTCGGCAGCCCCAGCATTTT.

The chain is built from TRBV18 and TRBJ2-1, with D possibly TRBD2 on 5 matching bases. V lost 0 bases, J lost 6 bases, and 15 bases lay in between. CDR1 is KGHSH, CDR2 LQKENI, per germline. CDR3 length: 16 residues. The CDR3 coding sequence is TGTGCCAGCTCACCACCGGCTAGCACAGTCGGCAATGAGCAGTTCTTC. It encodes CASSPPASTVGNEQFF.

This chain uses TRBV10-3 with TRBJ1-2; no clear D gene. This CDR3 contains 14 residues. V was cut by 0 bases and J by 4 bases, with 9 bases left in between. Germline loops: CDR1 ENHRY, CDR2 SYGVKD. The CDR3 loop is CAISESEGGYGYTF. The CDR3 DNA is TGTGCCATCAGTGAGTCGGAGGGTGGCTATGGCTACACCTTC.

This sequence joins TRBV5-8 and TRBJ2-7; a weak D match, TRBD1 (6 bases). The V and J ends lost 2 bases and 0 bases respectively, with 15 bases between them. In germline, CDR1 is SGHTS, CDR2 YDEGEE. The CDR3 totals 16 residues. The CDR3 DNA reads as TGTGCCAGCAGCTTATTAGTGGGGACAACCTCCTACGAGCAGTACTTC. Its protein is CASSLLVGTTSYEQYF.

This sequence joins TRBV30 and TRBJ1-5; TRBD1 agrees at 8 bases. Trimming cost V 5 bases and J 6 bases; bases outside gene matches: 6. Germline V CDR1 and CDR2: GTSNPN, SVGIG (reference sequence). The CDR3 runs to 13 residues. DNA of the CDR3: TGTGCCTGGGGGAACAGGGGGGGTCAGCCCCAGCATTTT. This encodes CAWGNRGGQPQHF.

J is TRBJ2-7 and V is TRBV19; 12 nucleotides line up with TRBD2. This CDR3 contains 18 residues. Germline V CDR1 and CDR2: LNHDA, SQIVND (reference sequence). The trim removed 0 bases at V and 3 bases at J, leaving 9 bases unmatched. The CDR3, as DNA: TGTGCCAGTAGTATAGATCCCCGACTAGCGGGAGAACTCTACGAGCAGTACTTC. Encoded protein: CASSIDPRLAGELYEQYF.

The chain links TRBV7-6 to TRBJ2-1, with a possible D match to TRBD2 (5 bases). V was clipped by 1 base and J by 4 bases, with 11 bases between them. The CDR3 extends over 15 amino acids. Germline values: CDR1 SGHVS, CDR2 FNYEAQ. The CDR3 coding sequence is TGTGCCAGCAGCTTAGAAGCGGATAAATACAATGAGCAGTTCTTC. Its translation: CASSLEADKYNEQFF.